This TCR beta chain was obtained from a study of cytotoxic CD8 clonotypes in ibrutinib-treated CLL. Looked up from germline, CDR1 is SGHRS and CDR2 is YFSETQ. Trimming took off 0 bases at V and 0 bases at J, with 9 bases between the two ends. This CDR3 spans 15 amino acids. Sequenced by immunoSEQ multiplex PCR; TCRdb stores in-frame clones only, minus some. The sample yields approximately 140,000 clones, about 80% seen once. The chain employs TRBV5-1 and TRBJ1-2; D gene unclear. The TCR was taken from a human donor with chronic lymphocytic leukemia. This specimen consisted of PBMCs, obtained after 12 months of ibrutinib treatment. CDR3 protein: CASSLEGRANYGYTF. In DNA form, the CDR3 reads TGCGCCAGCAGCTTGGAAGGGAGAGCTAACTATGGCTACACCTTC.